Following are 24 T cell receptor beta chains from one sample sequenced in a study of spatial heterogeneity in lung cancer. Their antigens are not known. Study-wide findings and caveats: Counts of expanded intratumoral alpha and beta TCRs tracked tumor mutation counts.

From the 5' RACE reads, TCRdb called clonotypes with MiXCR, one entry per CDR3 protein. The table lists about 20,000 distinct CDR3 sequences, about 7.5% of them singletons. Documented time point: sample taken at primary tumor resection. The starting material was lung tumor tissue, obtained at surgery. Receptors were obtained from a male donor with early-stage non-small cell lung cancer.

Relative to its sample, this clonotype is medium-sized (0.01 to 0.1%). The chain joins TRBV20-1 to TRBJ2-4, with 7 nucleotides matching TRBD1. This CDR3 comprises 15 residues. V lost 0 bases and J lost 4; bases outside the gene matches: 6. Germline CDR1 reads DFQATT; CDR2 reads SNEGSKA (reference sequence). CDR3 protein: CSARDPGRGKNIQYF. The CDR3 bases are TGCAGTGCTAGAGATCCTGGCAGGGGGAAAAACATTCAGTACTTC.

This clonotype was observed a handful of times. At one boundary the junction diverges from the germline segment, which might be a read error. V usage is TRBV5-6 and J usage is TRBJ1-6; TRBD1 might be the D (5 bases). The CDR3 is made up of 12 amino acids. Germline loops: CDR1 SGHDT, CDR2 YYEEEE. The CDR3 is CASTRANSPLNF. The DNA for the CDR3 is TGTGCCAGCACCAGGGCTAATTCACCCCTCAACTTT.

This clonotype appeared many times. The CDR3 is CASTAPDRVVYQIYEQFF. The DNA of the CDR3 is TGTGCCAGCACCGCCCCCGACAGGGTAGTCTACCAGATCTATGAGCAGTTCTTC. The rearrangement links TRBV7-9 to TRBJ2-1, with 7 bases lining up with TRBD1. The CDR3 sequence is 18 residues long. Germline V CDR1 and CDR2: SEHNR, FQNEAQ (reference sequence). V shed 7 bases and J 8 bases; nucleotides not matched to a gene: 23.

By sample fraction, this clonotype is medium-sized (0.01 to 0.1%). V gene TRBV20-1 combines with J gene TRBJ1-5; 9 bases line up with TRBD1. The trim removed 0 bases at V and 0 bases at J, leaving 6 bases unmatched. CDR3 length: 17 amino acids. Germline V lookup: CDR1 DFQATT, CDR2 SNEGSKA (reference sequence). CDR3 sequence: CSARDLDRGLSNQPQHF. CDR3 DNA sequence: TGCAGTGCTAGAGATCTGGACAGGGGACTTAGCAATCAGCCCCAGCATTTT.

Many counts were recorded for this clonotype. V usage is TRBV7-2 and J usage is TRBJ1-5; D is perhaps TRBD1 (5 bases). Looked up from germline, CDR1 is SGHTA and CDR2 is FQGNSA. The ends were cut back, 0 bases at V and 7 bases at J, with 16 bases in the middle. The CDR3 loop spans 16 amino acids. The CDR3 DNA is TGTGCCAGCAGCTTAGCGCGGGGGGGGTTCGGCCAGCCCCAGCATTTT. Encoded protein: CASSLARGGFGQPQHF.

This clonotype was counted many times. This rearrangement joins TRBV6-6 to TRBJ1-5; a possible D gene is TRBD1 (5 bases). This CDR3 region has 15 residues. V lost 6 bases to trimming and J lost 3 bases, with 15 bases between them. Germline V gene data show CDR1 as MNHNY and CDR2 as SVGAGI (reference sequence). In DNA, the CDR3 is TGTGCCAGCAGCCCCCAGGGTATTTCCAATCAGCCCCAGCATTTT. Translated: CASSPQGISNQPQHF.

This clonotype occurred a few times. The V and J genes are TRBV14 and TRBJ2-2; D is unresolved. Trimming removed 1 base at V and 4 bases at J, with 10 bases between. Germline V lookup: CDR1 SGHDN, CDR2 FVKESK. The CDR3 runs to 15 residues. The CDR3 loop reads CASSQVQSRTGELFF. In DNA, the CDR3 is TGTGCCAGCAGCCAAGTACAGAGTCGCACCGGGGAGCTGTTTTTT.

The genes are TRBV20-1 and TRBJ2-7; 7 nucleotides align to TRBD1. Per the germline V gene, CDR1 is DFQATT and CDR2 is SNEGSKA (reference sequence). The CDR3 is 14 amino acids. Trimming took 0 bases from V and 1 from J; bases not matched to a gene: 3. DNA of the CDR3: TGCAGTGCTAGAGATGGGACAGTTTCCTACGAGCAGTACTTC. Translation: CSARDGTVSYEQYF.

The gene calls are TRBV24-1 and TRBJ2-3; 9 nucleotides align to TRBD2. Germline V gene lookup returns CDR1 KGHDR and CDR2 SFDVKD. CDR3 length: 15 amino acids. The V segment lost 0 bases and the J segment 6 bases; nucleotides outside the gene matches: 3. The CDR3 region is CATSDLPSGGDTQYF. The CDR3 DNA follows: TGTGCCACCAGTGATTTGCCGAGCGGGGGGGATACGCAGTATTTT.

In this sample, this clonotype turned up many times. This chain connects TRBV29-1 to TRBJ2-4, with D possibly called TRBD1 or TRBD2 (6 bases each). CDR3 length: 12 amino acids. V was cut by 6 bases and J by 5 bases, with 11 bases left in between. Germline V gene data show CDR1 as SQVTM and CDR2 as ANQGSEA. CDR3 amino acids: CSVTRGENIQYF. The DNA for the CDR3 is TGCAGCGTGACTAGGGGGGAAAACATTCAGTACTTC.

The sample holds many counts of this clonotype. This chain joins TRBV5-1 and TRBJ1-2, with TRBD1 as a possible D gene (5 bases). Trimming took 4 bases from V and 4 from J, leaving 14 bases between them. The CDR3 spans 14 residues. CDR1 SGHRS and CDR2 YFSETQ come from the germline V gene. The CDR3 sequence is CASSDSGTVYGYTF. In DNA, the CDR3 is TGCGCCAGCAGCGATTCCGGGACGGTCTATGGCTACACCTTC.

This clonotype was seen at least ten times. The genes are TRBV18 and TRBJ2-1; D is unresolved. This CDR3 comprises 14 residues. V lost 5 bases and J lost 4, with 12 bases in between. Germline CDR1 is KGHSH and CDR2 is LQKENI. The CDR3 spells CASSRFSNYNEQFF. CDR3 sequence (DNA): TGTGCCAGCTCAAGGTTCTCCAATTACAATGAGCAGTTCTTC.

The CDR3 DNA reads TGCAGTGCTAGGGGGGACGCTGCTAGGGCAGATACGCAGTATTTT. Encoded protein: CSARGDAARADTQYF. The chain joins TRBV20-1 to TRBJ2-3; D possibly uses TRBD1 or TRBD2 (5 bases each). The CDR3 contains 15 residues. Trimming shortened V by 3 bases and J by 4 bases, and 17 bases separated the two germline ends. Germline V gene sequence: CDR1 DFQATT, CDR2 SNEGSKA (reference sequence).

This clonotype was seen many times. The chain couples TRBV12-3 or TRBV12-4 to TRBJ2-7; TRBD1 matches at 7 bases. Trimming at V came to 4 bases and at J to 2 bases, leaving 2 bases not matched to a gene. CDR3 size: 13 residues. CDR3 nucleotides: TGTGCCAGCAGTTGGGGACAGCCCTACGAGCAGTACTTC. It encodes CASSWGQPYEQYF.

This clonotype showed up many times. The V and J genes are TRBV6-5 and TRBJ1-3; TRBD1 might be the D (6 bases). Trimming removed 5 bases from V and 4 bases from J, with 15 bases in between. The CDR3 is 15 amino acids. CDR1 and CDR2 from the germline V gene are MNHEY and SVGAGI. The CDR3 here is CASSVRGFSGNTIYF. The CDR3 region has the DNA TGTGCCAGCAGTGTCAGGGGTTTCTCAGGAAACACCATATATTTT.

This clonotype was seen many times. The chain combines TRBV5-1 with TRBJ2-5; D call uncertain. Trimming removed 5 bases at V and 7 bases at J, with 18 bases between. The CDR3 spans 14 residues. The V gene's germline CDR1 is SGHRS and CDR2 YFSETQ. CDR3 in amino acids: CASRRTEPVGTQYF. The CDR3 region has the DNA TGCGCCAGCAGACGTACCGAGCCGGTAGGGACCCAGTACTTC.

This clonotype has at least ten counts. The chain combines TRBV28 with TRBJ2-3, with D tentatively TRBD1 (6 bases). The V and J ends lost 2 bases and 5 bases respectively, with 14 bases between them. The germline V gene encodes CDR1 MDHEN and CDR2 SYDVKM. This CDR3 region has 15 residues. CDR3 coding DNA: TGTGCCAGCAGTTTAGGCCAGGGGAGAGTAGATACGCAGTATTTT. It codes for CASSLGQGRVDTQYF.

This clonotype appeared a few times. The chain uses TRBV10-2 and TRBJ1-3; D is ambiguous. With 3 bases removed from V and 0 bases from J, the gap between germline ends came to 9 bases. The germline V gene has CDR1 WSHSY and CDR2 SAAADI. CDR3 length: 15 amino acids. The CDR3 DNA follows: TGCGCCAGCAGTGAAGACGGTACCTCTGGAAACACCATATATTTT. Translated: CASSEDGTSGNTIYF.

The sample holds many counts of this clonotype. The chain is built from TRBV20-1 and TRBJ2-3; 7 bases align to TRBD2. Trimming cost V 5 bases and J 2 bases; bases outside gene matches: 7. From germline, CDR1 is DFQATT and CDR2 SNEGSKA (reference sequence). This CDR3 is built from 14 residues. This chain's CDR3 is CSAPQGLTTDTQYF. CDR3 DNA: TGCAGTGCTCCTCAGGGACTAACCACAGATACGCAGTATTTT.

This clonotype was seen many times. The rearrangement joins TRBV7-2 to TRBJ2-7; 8 bases align to TRBD2. The CDR3 consists of 15 residues. The germline V gene has CDR1 SGHTA and CDR2 FQGNSA. The J segment lost 4 bases and the V segment lost 6 bases, leaving 11 bases of the junction unmatched. The CDR3 loop reads CASRIGGGRLYEQYF. CDR3 bases: TGTGCCAGCAGAATCGGGGGGGGGCGTCTGTACGAGCAGTACTTC.

This clonotype was found many times. CDR3 protein: CASREATYEQYF. The DNA of the CDR3 is TGTGCCAGCAGGGAAGCCACCTACGAGCAGTACTTC. V usage is TRBV27 and J usage is TRBJ2-7; D uncertain. The CDR3 consists of 12 residues. V lost 6 bases, J lost 2 bases, and 8 bases lay in between. Germline V gene sequence: CDR1 MNHEY, CDR2 SMNVEV (reference sequence).

This clonotype appeared many times. The chain has TRBV10-3 and TRBJ1-2, with a weak D call TRBD1 (5 bases). The CDR3 runs 12 residues. V was pared by 7 bases and J by 5 bases, with 11 bases between. Germline-derived CDR1 and CDR2 are ENHRY and SYGVKD. CDR3 region: CAITEGQYGYTF. As DNA, the CDR3 is TGTGCCATCACAGAGGGGCAGTATGGCTACACCTTC.

This clonotype was observed a few times. J is TRBJ1-2 and V is TRBV3-1, with 9 nucleotides matching TRBD1. Trimming cost V 0 bases and J 4 bases; bases outside gene matches: 9. The CDR3 loop spans 17 amino acids. Germline V CDR1 and CDR2: LGHDT, YNNKEL (reference sequence). The CDR3 DNA follows: TGTGCCAGCAGCCAAGATCCACCGGGACAGGGAGTCTATGGCTACACCTTC. This encodes CASSQDPPGQGVYGYTF. The whole variable domain, filled in from reference TRBV3-1 and TRBJ1-2, reads DTAVSQTPKYLVTQMGNDKSIKCEQNLGHDTMYWYKQDSKKFLKIMFSYNNKELIINETVPNRFSPKSPDKAHLNLHINSLELGDSAVYFCASSQDPPGQGVYGYTFGSGTRLTVV.

The gene calls are TRBV11-3 and TRBJ2-7; D tentatively fits TRBD1 or TRBD2 (5 bases each). Germline V gene data show CDR1 as SGHNT and CDR2 as YENEEA. The CDR3 totals 17 residues. Trimming took 4 bases from V and 1 from J, leaving 20 bases between them. The CDR3 bases are TGTGCCAGCAGCTCCGGAAGGTGGGGGAGTGCTTCCTACGAGCAGTACTTC. Translating it yields CASSSGRWGSASYEQYF.